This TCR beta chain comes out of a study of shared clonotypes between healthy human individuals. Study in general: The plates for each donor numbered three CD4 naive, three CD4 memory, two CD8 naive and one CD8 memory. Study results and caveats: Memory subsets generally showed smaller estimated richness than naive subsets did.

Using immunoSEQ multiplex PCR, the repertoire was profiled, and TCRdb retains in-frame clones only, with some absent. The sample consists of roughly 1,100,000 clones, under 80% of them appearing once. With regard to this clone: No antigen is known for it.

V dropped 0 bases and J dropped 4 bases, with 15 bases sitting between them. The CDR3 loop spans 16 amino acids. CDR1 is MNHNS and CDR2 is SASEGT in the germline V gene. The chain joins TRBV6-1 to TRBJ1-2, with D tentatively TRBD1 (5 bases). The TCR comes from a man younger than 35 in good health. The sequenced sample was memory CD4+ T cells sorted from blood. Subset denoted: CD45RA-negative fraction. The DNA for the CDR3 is TGTGCCAGCAGTGAAGCGATCACTATTGGGGCCTATGGCTACACCTTC. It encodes CASSEAITIGAYGYTF.